This T cell receptor beta chain was sequenced for a study of blood T cells in healthy people across ages. With a J-beta primer mix and a sample-barcoded 5' primer, a second PCR ran 7 to 11 cycles. TCRdb passed the 5' RACE reads through MiXCR, listing each CDR3 protein once. The profile covers fewer than 700,000 distinct CDR3 sequences, with about 45% appearing a single time and 20% to 25% taken by the ten largest. This CDR3 has 12 residues. The trim removed 8 bases at V and 5 bases at J, leaving 6 bases unmatched. Germline V gene data show CDR1 as SQVTM and CDR2 as ANQGSEA. The sample comprised blood. V and J are TRBV29-1 and TRBJ2-5; 9 nucleotides align to TRBD1. This clonotype originated in a man older than 75 in good health. The CDR3 reads CSLGQGRETQYF. In DNA, the CDR3 is TGCAGCCTCGGACAGGGGAGGGAGACCCAGTACTTC.